Below, 16 T cell receptor beta chains from the same sample are listed, as sequenced in a study of resident and recirculating memory T cells in vitiligo. Sequencing was performed with immunoSEQ multiplex PCR; in TCRdb, only in-frame clones are kept and a portion is missing. Counted here are more than 35,000 clones, about 93% occurring once; the ten biggest clones make up 4.5%. The sequenced material came from blood. The receptors originated from a male donor with vitiligo.

The chain recombines TRBV7-3 with TRBJ1-2; D is unclear. Trimming shortened V by 1 base and J by 6 bases, and 9 bases separated the two germline ends. Germline V gene lookup returns CDR1 SGHTA and CDR2 FQGTGA. This CDR3 has 13 amino acids. The DNA for the CDR3 is TGTGCCAGCAGCTTAAGGCCCCTCGATGGCTACACCTTC. This encodes CASSLRPLDGYTF.

The J gene is TRBJ1-5, the V gene TRBV19, with unresolved D. This CDR3 comprises 15 residues. Germline CDR1 and CDR2: LNHDA and SQIVND (reference sequence). The germline V and J ends were trimmed by 7 bases and 3 bases, with 16 bases remaining between them. CDR3 sequence (DNA): TGTGCCAGTACGGTCGGAGGAACAATCAATCAGCCCCAGCATTTT. Translated, it gives CASTVGGTINQPQHF.

The chain has TRBV6-6 and TRBJ2-5, with 8 bases fitting TRBD1. CDR1 is MNHNY, CDR2 SVGAGI, per germline (reference sequence). This CDR3 spans 14 amino acids. J was trimmed by 2 bases and V by 6 bases; bases with no gene match: 5. CDR3: CASRTYRGQETQYF. CDR3 sequence (DNA): TGTGCCAGCAGAACCTACAGGGGGCAAGAGACCCAGTACTTC.

This chain connects TRBV5-1 to TRBJ1-5, with D possibly being TRBD1 (6 bases). CDR3 length: 14 amino acids. From germline, CDR1 is SGHRS and CDR2 YFSETQ. The germline V and J ends were trimmed by 4 bases and 6 bases, with 14 bases remaining between them. CDR3 region: CASSRDPGAQPQHF. Written as DNA, the CDR3 is TGCGCCAGCAGCCGGGACCCAGGGGCTCAGCCCCAGCATTTT.

CDR3 in DNA: TGTGCCAGCAGCTTGCGGGGGGGTACCTACAATGAGCAGTTCTTC. Its protein is CASSLRGGTYNEQFF. This rearrangement joins TRBV5-4 to TRBJ2-1; 8 nucleotides align to TRBD2. CDR1 is SGHNT, CDR2 YYREEE, per germline (reference sequence). The length of the CDR3 is 15 residues. V lost 1 base to trimming and J lost 2 bases; unmatched junction nucleotides: 2.

The chain employs TRBV9 and TRBJ2-2; tentative D call: TRBD1 (6 bases). The CDR3 runs to 14 residues. Trimming took 8 bases from V and 3 from J, leaving 14 bases between them. Per germline, CDR1 SGDLS and CDR2 YYNGEE. CDR3 coding DNA: TGTGCCAGTACCCCGGGACACTACACCGGGGAGCTGTTTTTT. It specifies CASTPGHYTGELFF.

This chain links TRBV27 with TRBJ1-6; D ambiguous. Per germline, CDR1 MNHEY and CDR2 SMNVEV (reference sequence). The CDR3 sequence is 13 residues long. Trimming shortened V by 7 bases and J by 7 bases, and 11 bases separated the two germline ends. CDR3 in amino acids: CASKLSANSPLHF. CDR3 coding DNA: TGTGCCAGCAAGTTGAGCGCCAATTCACCCCTCCACTTT.

The rearrangement joins TRBV6-6 to TRBJ2-5, with 10 positions matching TRBD1. CDR1 is MNHNY and CDR2 is SVGAGI in the germline V gene (reference sequence). J gave up 6 bases and V 7 bases, and 8 bases lay outside the gene matches. The CDR3 covers 14 residues. The CDR3 nucleotides read TGTGCCAGCAAAAGACAGGGGGCGTTGCAGACCCAGTACTTC. This encodes CASKRQGALQTQYF.

The genes are TRBV27 and TRBJ2-5; 8 bases align to TRBD2. The V segment lost 4 bases and the J segment 5 bases; nucleotides outside the gene matches: 12. This CDR3 has 16 amino acids. Germline CDR1 MNHEY, CDR2 SMNVEV (reference sequence). In DNA form, the CDR3 reads TGTGCCAGCAGTTCCCTCGGGACTAGAGGGGGGGAGACCCAGTACTTC. As protein: CASSSLGTRGGETQYF.

The chain carries TRBV6-5 and TRBJ2-1, with a possible D match to TRBD2 (7 bases). Germline V gives CDR1 MNHEY, CDR2 SVGAGI. This CDR3 has 15 residues. Trimming stripped 6 bases from V and 7 bases from J, with 19 bases between. CDR3 DNA sequence: TGTGCCAGCAGGGCCGAGGGGGGGCCGAGGAATGAGCAGTTCTTC. This sequence encodes CASRAEGGPRNEQFF.

The table lists this clone with a count of one. This chain connects TRBV18 to TRBJ2-5; weak D call: TRBD2 (5 bases). Trimming pared 4 bases from V and 3 bases from J, leaving 6 bases between. This CDR3 has 12 amino acids. Germline V CDR1 and CDR2: KGHSH, LQKENI. The CDR3 DNA is TGTGCCAGCTCACTACTAGAAGAGACCCAGTACTTC. Its protein is CASSLLEETQYF.

V gene TRBV10-1 combines with J gene TRBJ2-7; weak D call: TRBD2 (8 bases). Trimming took off 6 bases at V and 0 bases at J, with 27 bases between the two ends. The CDR3 totals 19 residues. Germline lookup yields CDR1 WNHNN and CDR2 SYGVQD (reference sequence). The DNA for the CDR3 is TGCGCCAGCAGGACCCTCCGGGGGGGACAGCACTACCTCTCCTACGAGCAGTACTTC. Protein product: CASRTLRGGQHYLSYEQYF.

This chain's CDR3 is CASSTEDYKPDTQYF. The CDR3 DNA reads TGTGCCAGCAGTACCGAGGACTACAAGCCGGACACGCAGTATTTT. This chain joins TRBV2 and TRBJ2-3; possible D gene TRBD2, 6 bases. The CDR3 consists of 15 residues. The V gene lost 5 bases and the J gene lost 9 bases, with 21 bases spanning the gap. Germline CDR1 reads SNHLY; CDR2 reads FYNNEI.

Regarding this clone: One junction end disagrees with the germline gene, perhaps due to a read error. At the DNA level, this CDR3 is encoded by other sequences in the same sample as well. The V call is TRBV7-9, the J call TRBJ2-5, with 7 bases fitting TRBD1. CDR1 and CDR2 from the germline V gene are SEHNR and FQNEAQ (reference sequence). This CDR3 contains 13 residues. For the CDR3, the DNA is TGTGCCAGCAGCCTAGCAGGGGGTGAGACCCAGTACTTC. Its translation is CASSLAGGETQYF.

The chain links TRBV18 to TRBJ2-3; the match to TRBD2 covers 9 bases. The CDR3 loop spans 15 amino acids. Trimming took 2 bases from V and 5 from J; bases not matched to a gene: 5. The germline gives CDR1 KGHSH, CDR2 LQKENI. This CDR3 is CASSPSGGPGDTQYF. In DNA form, the CDR3 reads TGTGCCAGCTCACCAAGCGGGGGGCCAGGAGATACGCAGTATTTT.

J is TRBJ2-3 and V is TRBV5-5, with 8 positions matching TRBD2. CDR1 SGHKS and CDR2 YYEKEE come from the germline V gene (reference sequence). CDR3 length equals 18 residues. Trimming took 4 bases from V and 0 from J; bases not matched to a gene: 13. The CDR3 sequence is CASSRAGAGPMSTDTQYF. The CDR3 nucleotides read TGTGCCAGCAGCCGAGCGGGGGCGGGACCAATGAGCACAGATACGCAGTATTTT.